The next 27 T cell receptor beta chains were all read from a single sample in a study of blood T cell repertoires in COVID-19. Measured with immunoSEQ multiplex PCR; TCRdb has only the in-frame clones, and not every one. The sample lists fewer than 250,000 clones; about 92% were seen once. The sample was peripheral blood. These receptors originate from a man aged 25-45 years with acute or convalescent COVID-19.

V usage is TRBV7-3 and J usage is TRBJ2-3; tentative D call: TRBD2 (5 bases). The germline V gene encodes CDR1 SGHTA and CDR2 FQGTGA. The ends were cut back, 5 bases at V and 5 bases at J, with 11 bases in the middle. The CDR3 contains 13 residues. The CDR3 DNA follows: TGTGCCAGCAGCCCCACTAGAGTAGATACGCAGTATTTT. Translation: CASSPTRVDTQYF.

This clone came up once. The chain links TRBV7-3 to TRBJ2-2, with no clear D. The CDR3 runs to 16 residues. Germline V CDR1 and CDR2: SGHTA, FQGTGA. Trimming pared 0 bases from V and 0 bases from J, leaving 8 bases between. CDR3 residues: CASSLTHNANTGELFF. CDR3 bases: TGTGCCAGCAGCTTAACACATAATGCGAACACCGGGGAGCTGTTTTTT. The whole variable domain, remainder taken from reference TRBV7-3 and TRBJ2-2, is GAGVSQTPSNKVTEKGKYVELRCDPISGHTALYWYRQSLGQGPEFLIYFQGTGAADDSGLPNDRFFAVRPEGSVSTLKIQRTERGDSAVYLCASSLTHNANTGELFFGEGSRLTVL.

This clone was observed a single time. The rearrangement uses TRBV30 and TRBJ2-3, with D perhaps matching TRBD1 (5 bases). CDR3 length: 13 residues. Trimming left V 2 bases short and J 3 bases short, with 9 bases between. The V gene's germline CDR1 is GTSNPN and CDR2 SVGIG (reference sequence). The CDR3 coding sequence is TGTGCCTGGAGTTCACCAGGGACAGATACGCAGTATTTT. This encodes CAWSSPGTDTQYF.

The chain joins TRBV6-2 or TRBV6-3 to TRBJ1-2; D unresolved. V was shortened by 5 bases and J by 1 base, with 11 bases between the two germline ends. The CDR3 covers 14 residues. CDR1 and CDR2 from the germline V gene are MNHEY and SVGEGT. CDR3 nucleotides: TGTGCCAGCAGTGCGACTCTCCATAACTATGGCTACACCTTC. It specifies CASSATLHNYGYTF.

The chain combines TRBV5-1 with TRBJ2-2; 14 nucleotides line up with TRBD2. The V gene's germline CDR1 is SGHRS and CDR2 YFSETQ. V lost 4 bases and J lost 6; bases outside the gene matches: 11. The CDR3 has 18 residues. In DNA form, the CDR3 reads TGCGCCAGCAGCACGACCGGGACTAGCGGGAGTAACCCCGGGGAGCTGTTTTTT. Translating gives CASSTTGTSGSNPGELFF.

The chain is built from TRBV5-1 and TRBJ2-5; possibly TRBD2 for D (6 bases). This CDR3 region has 14 residues. Germline CDR1 reads SGHRS; CDR2 reads YFSETQ. Trimming removed 0 bases at V and 1 base at J, with 7 bases between. The CDR3 protein is CASSLGDFQETQYF. The DNA for the CDR3 is TGCGCCAGCAGCTTGGGGGACTTCCAAGAGACCCAGTACTTC.

The V call is TRBV9, the J call TRBJ2-1; 10 bases match TRBD2. With V trimmed by 2 bases and J by 6 bases, 8 bases remained unmatched. CDR3 length equals 16 residues. The germline CDR1 and CDR2 sequences are SGDLS and YYNGEE. The CDR3 reads CASSVRLAGDFNEQFF. CDR3 DNA: TGTGCCAGCAGCGTGAGGCTAGCGGGGGATTTCAATGAGCAGTTCTTC.

This rearrangement joins TRBV6-1 to TRBJ1-5; possibly TRBD1 for D (6 bases). Germline CDR1 reads MNHNS; CDR2 reads SASEGT. V gave up 4 bases and J gave up 0 bases, with 13 bases separating them. CDR3 length: 16 residues. In DNA, the CDR3 is TGTGCCAGCAGTGTGACAGGTACCTATAGCAATCAGCCCCAGCATTTT. Translation: CASSVTGTYSNQPQHF.

The V gene is TRBV5-1, the J gene TRBJ2-7; D perhaps matches TRBD1 (5 bases). Germline CDR1 is SGHRS and CDR2 is YFSETQ. Deletions cut 0 bases from V and 2 bases from J, with 15 bases between. The CDR3 sequence is 16 residues long. CDR3 protein: CASSLALTGKTYEQYF. The DNA of the CDR3 is TGCGCCAGCAGCTTGGCCTTAACAGGAAAAACCTACGAGCAGTACTTC. Full variable domain (outside the CDR3, taken from reference TRBV5-1 and TRBJ2-7): KAGVTQTPRYLIKTRGQQVTLSCSPISGHRSVSWYQQTPGQGLQFLFEYFSETQRNKGNFPGRFSGRQFSNSRSEMNVSTLELGDSALYLCASSLALTGKTYEQYFGPGTRLTVT.

V is TRBV27 and J is TRBJ2-7; D possibly corresponds to TRBD1 (5 bases). CDR3 size: 14 residues. CDR1 is MNHEY and CDR2 is SMNVEV in the germline V gene (reference sequence). Trimming shortened V by 2 bases and J by 3 bases, and 11 bases separated the two germline ends. In DNA form, the CDR3 reads TGTGCCAGCAGTTTAGCGGCGACAGACTACGAGCAGTACTTC. This sequence encodes CASSLAATDYEQYF.

The genes are TRBV2 and TRBJ2-7; TRBD1 agrees at 8 bases. The length of the CDR3 is 16 residues. J gave up 1 base and V 6 bases, and 11 bases lay outside the gene matches. Germline loops: CDR1 SNHLY, CDR2 FYNNEI. CDR3 sequence reads: CASRNTWGQVSYEQYF. In DNA, the CDR3 is TGTGCCAGCAGGAACACGTGGGGACAGGTGTCCTACGAGCAGTACTTC.

This clone appeared a single time. The chain employs TRBV19 and TRBJ2-7; 7 nucleotides align to TRBD2. The junction had 5 bases not matched to a gene; V was cut back by 1 base and J by 2 bases. Looked up from germline, CDR1 is LNHDA and CDR2 is SQIVND (reference sequence). The CDR3 loop spans 15 amino acids. The CDR3 loop reads CASSIGSGYPYEQYF. The DNA of the CDR3 is TGTGCCAGTAGTATAGGTAGCGGGTATCCCTACGAGCAGTACTTC.

The chain carries TRBV27 and TRBJ1-5; D is possibly TRBD1 (6 bases). This CDR3 spans 15 amino acids. The V gene lost 10 bases and the J gene lost 2 bases, with 18 bases spanning the gap. Germline V CDR1 and CDR2: MNHEY, SMNVEV (reference sequence). The CDR3 region has the DNA TGTGCCACCAGAGCGGGGGGGCAGGGCAATCAGCCCCAGCATTTT. It encodes CATRAGGQGNQPQHF.

In this sample, this clone turned up a few times. The chain couples TRBV11-2 to TRBJ1-6, with no clear D. The germline V gene has CDR1 SGHAT and CDR2 FQNNGV. Trimming left V 2 bases short and J 0 bases short, with 8 bases between. This CDR3 spans 16 amino acids. Written as DNA, the CDR3 is TGTGCCAGCAGCTTAAACACGGGCTCCTATAATTCACCCCTCCACTTT. Amino acid sequence: CASSLNTGSYNSPLHF. Using reference TRBV11-2 and TRBJ1-6 for the parts outside the CDR3, the full variable domain is EAGVAQSPRYKIIEKRQSVAFWCNPISGHATLYWYQQILGQGPKLLIQFQNNGVVDDSQLPKDRFSAERLKGVDSTLKIQPAKLEDSAVYLCASSLNTGSYNSPLHFGNGTRLTVT.

The chain combines TRBV28 with TRBJ1-2; no clear D gene. CDR3 size: 13 residues. The germline V gene encodes CDR1 MDHEN and CDR2 SYDVKM. V was trimmed by 6 bases and J by 5 bases, leaving 13 bases between them. CDR3 nucleotides: TGTGCCAGCAGGAATTCGGAGATATATGGCTACACCTTC. Encoded protein: CASRNSEIYGYTF.

This chain joins TRBV18 and TRBJ2-5; 10 bases match TRBD2. Germline-derived CDR1 and CDR2 are KGHSH and LQKENI. CDR3 length equals 16 residues. The trim removed 6 bases at V and 1 base at J, leaving 8 bases unmatched. The CDR3 spells CASSPNGLAAQETQYF. DNA of the CDR3: TGTGCCAGCTCGCCCAACGGACTAGCGGCCCAAGAGACCCAGTACTTC. Based on the CDR3 plus reference TRBV18 and TRBJ2-5, the full variable domain is NAGVMQNPRHLVRRRGQEARLRCSPMKGHSHVYWYRQLPEEGLKFMVYLQKENIIDESGMPKERFSAEFPKEGPSILRIQQVVRGDSAAYFCASSPNGLAAQETQYFGPGTRLLVL.

A remark on this clone: Additional DNA sequences in this sample encode the identical CDR3. The V gene is TRBV2, the J gene TRBJ2-1, with D possibly TRBD2 on 5 matching bases. The germline V gene has CDR1 SNHLY and CDR2 FYNNEI. V gave up 6 bases and J gave up 0 bases, with 12 bases separating them. The CDR3 consists of 15 residues. The CDR3 coding sequence is TGTGCCAGCAGAAGGACTTCCGGCTCCTACAATGAGCAGTTCTTC. This encodes CASRRTSGSYNEQFF.

This chain uses TRBV9 with TRBJ2-6, with 8 bases matching TRBD2. CDR1 and CDR2 from the germline V gene are SGDLS and YYNGEE. V lost 2 bases and J lost 4; bases outside the gene matches: 11. This CDR3 has 18 residues. Here the CDR3 DNA reads TGTGCCAGCAGCGTTGGGGCGGCGGGAGGAGCAGGGGCCAACGTCCTGACTTTC. It specifies CASSVGAAGGAGANVLTF.

The chain links TRBV19 to TRBJ1-1; D gene unclear. This CDR3 has 14 amino acids. Trimming removed 5 bases at V and 2 bases at J, with 12 bases between. Germline values: CDR1 LNHDA, CDR2 SQIVND (reference sequence). The CDR3 coding sequence is TGTGCCAGTAGTGCCGACGGGAAAAACACTGAAGCTTTCTTT. It translates to CASSADGKNTEAFF.

CDR3 loop: CAWNTGGTGGSPLHF. The DNA for the CDR3 is TGTGCCTGGAACACCGGAGGGACAGGGGGTTCACCCCTCCACTTT. The V and J genes are TRBV30 and TRBJ1-6, with 11 bases lining up with TRBD1. The CDR3 sequence is 15 residues long. The germline CDR1 and CDR2 sequences are GTSNPN and SVGIG (reference sequence). The V segment lost 4 bases and the J segment 9 bases; nucleotides outside the gene matches: 8.

The rearrangement uses TRBV28 and TRBJ2-3, with TRBD2 matching over 8 bases. This CDR3 contains 14 residues. Germline assignment: CDR1 MDHEN and CDR2 SYDVKM. V dropped 7 bases and J dropped 6; count of bases not matched to a gene: 9. The CDR3 region has the DNA TGTGCCAGCATCCTGAGCGGGAGTTTGGATACGCAGTATTTT. Residues: CASILSGSLDTQYF.

The chain has TRBV13 and TRBJ1-2; TRBD1 agrees at 7 bases. This CDR3 has 15 amino acids. Germline V gene sequence: CDR1 PRHDT, CDR2 FYEKMQ (reference sequence). Unmatched junction bases numbered 8, after V lost 2 bases and J lost 5 bases. The CDR3 DNA reads as TGTGCCAGCAGCTTATCAAAGGGGACAGCGTATGGCTACACCTTC. Protein product: CASSLSKGTAYGYTF.

V is TRBV30 and J is TRBJ2-7; D uncertain. This CDR3 contains 14 residues. V was cut by 3 bases and J by 2 bases, with 14 bases left in between. Germline assignment: CDR1 GTSNPN and CDR2 SVGIG (reference sequence). This chain's CDR3 is CAWSDPDWTYEQYF. As DNA, the CDR3 is TGTGCCTGGAGCGACCCAGACTGGACCTACGAGCAGTACTTC.

A single count supports this clone. The chain employs TRBV11-1 and TRBJ1-1; no firm D call. The CDR3 has 14 amino acids. V was clipped by 7 bases and J by 3 bases, with 15 bases between them. Looked up from germline, CDR1 is SGHAT and CDR2 is FQDESV (reference sequence). CDR3 region: CASTTEGVYTEAFF. DNA of the CDR3: TGTGCCAGCACCACTGAGGGAGTTTACACTGAAGCTTTCTTT.

J is TRBJ1-2 and V is TRBV6-5; a weak D match, TRBD1 (6 bases). V was shortened by 5 bases and J by 6 bases, with 10 bases between the two germline ends. Per the germline V gene, CDR1 is MNHEY and CDR2 is SVGAGI. This CDR3 is built from 12 residues. The CDR3 DNA reads as TGTGCCAGCAGTCTGAACAGGGATGGCTACACCTTC. Translating gives CASSLNRDGYTF.

This clone was detected once. This sequence joins TRBV6-2 or TRBV6-3 and TRBJ2-2; no clear D gene. This CDR3 comprises 16 residues. CDR1 MNHEY and CDR2 SVGEGT come from the germline V gene. V was clipped by 0 bases and J by 1 base, with 9 bases between them. CDR3 in DNA: TGTGCCAGCAGTTACTCGATGGCAGGGAACACCGGGGAGCTGTTTTTT. Encoded protein: CASSYSMAGNTGELFF.

This clone has just one count. This chain connects TRBV12-3 or TRBV12-4 to TRBJ2-1; D is possibly TRBD1 (6 bases). This CDR3 is 13 amino acids long. V lost 5 bases, J lost 7 bases, and 12 bases lay in between. The CDR3 DNA follows: TGTGCCAGCAGTCAGGGGTCCCCAAATGAGCAGTTCTTC. Translating it yields CASSQGSPNEQFF.